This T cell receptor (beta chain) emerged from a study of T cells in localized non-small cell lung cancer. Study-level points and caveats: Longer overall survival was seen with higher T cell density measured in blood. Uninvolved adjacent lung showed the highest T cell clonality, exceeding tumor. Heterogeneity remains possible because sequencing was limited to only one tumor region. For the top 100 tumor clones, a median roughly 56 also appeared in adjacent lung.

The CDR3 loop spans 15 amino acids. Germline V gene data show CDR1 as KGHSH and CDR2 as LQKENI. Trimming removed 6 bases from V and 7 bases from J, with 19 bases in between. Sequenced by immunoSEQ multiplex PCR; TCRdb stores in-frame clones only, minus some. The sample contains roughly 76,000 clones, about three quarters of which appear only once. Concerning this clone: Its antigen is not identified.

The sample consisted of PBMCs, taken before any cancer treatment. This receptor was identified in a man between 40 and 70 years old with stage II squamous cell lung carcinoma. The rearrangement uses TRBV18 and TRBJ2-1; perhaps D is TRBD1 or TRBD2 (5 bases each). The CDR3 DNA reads TGTGCCAGCTCCCCAACCGGGACCCTAGGAAATGAGCAGTTCTTC. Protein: CASSPTGTLGNEQFF.